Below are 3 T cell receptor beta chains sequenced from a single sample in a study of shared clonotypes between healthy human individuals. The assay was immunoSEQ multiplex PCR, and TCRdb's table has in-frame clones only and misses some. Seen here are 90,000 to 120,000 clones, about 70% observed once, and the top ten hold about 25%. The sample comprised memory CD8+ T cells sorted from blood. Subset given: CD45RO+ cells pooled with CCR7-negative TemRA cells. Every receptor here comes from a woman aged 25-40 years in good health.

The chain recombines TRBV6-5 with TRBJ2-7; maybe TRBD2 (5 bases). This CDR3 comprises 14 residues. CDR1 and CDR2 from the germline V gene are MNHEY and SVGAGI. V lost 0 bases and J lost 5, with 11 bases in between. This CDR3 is CASSYSPEAHEQYF. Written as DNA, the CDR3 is TGTGCCAGCAGTTACTCGCCGGAGGCGCACGAGCAGTACTTC.

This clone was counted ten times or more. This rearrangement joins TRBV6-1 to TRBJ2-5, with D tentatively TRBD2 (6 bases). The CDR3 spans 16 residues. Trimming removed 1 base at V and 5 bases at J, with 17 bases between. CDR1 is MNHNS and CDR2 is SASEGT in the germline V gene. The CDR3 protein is CASSEVGGQGGETQYF. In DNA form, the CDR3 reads TGTGCCAGCAGTGAAGTAGGAGGGCAGGGAGGCGAGACCCAGTACTTC.

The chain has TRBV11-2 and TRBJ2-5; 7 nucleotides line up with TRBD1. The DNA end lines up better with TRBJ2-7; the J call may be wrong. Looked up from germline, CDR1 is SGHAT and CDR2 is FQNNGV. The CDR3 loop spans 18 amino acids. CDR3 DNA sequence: TGTGCCAGCAGCCATTCGACCGTTCTACAGGGGTCCTCCTACGAGCAGTACTTC. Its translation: CASSHSTVLQGSSYEQYF.